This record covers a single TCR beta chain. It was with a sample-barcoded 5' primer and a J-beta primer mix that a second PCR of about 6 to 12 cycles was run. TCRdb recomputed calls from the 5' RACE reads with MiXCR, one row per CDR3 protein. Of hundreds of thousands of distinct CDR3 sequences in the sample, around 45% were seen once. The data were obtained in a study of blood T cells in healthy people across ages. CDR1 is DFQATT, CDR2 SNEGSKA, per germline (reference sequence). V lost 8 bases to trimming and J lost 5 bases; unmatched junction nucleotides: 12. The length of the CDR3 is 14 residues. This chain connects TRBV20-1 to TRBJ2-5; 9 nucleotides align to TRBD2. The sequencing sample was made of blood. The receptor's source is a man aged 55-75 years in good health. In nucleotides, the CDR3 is TGCAGTCCTTACCATCGGCGGGGGGGTGAGACCCAGTACTTC. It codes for CSPYHRRGGETQYF.